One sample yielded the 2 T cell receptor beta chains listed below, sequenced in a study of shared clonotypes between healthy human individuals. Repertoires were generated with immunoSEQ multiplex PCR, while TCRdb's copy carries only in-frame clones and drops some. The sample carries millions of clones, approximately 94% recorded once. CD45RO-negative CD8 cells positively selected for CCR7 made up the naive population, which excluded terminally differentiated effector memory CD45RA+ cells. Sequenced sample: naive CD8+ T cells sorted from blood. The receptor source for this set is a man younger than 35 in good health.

The CDR3 bases are TGTGCCAGCAATGGTTGGGGGGGTGCCGCCAAAAACATTCAGTACTTC. Encoded protein: CASNGWGGAAKNIQYF. This chain connects TRBV5-6 to TRBJ2-4; 7 bases fit TRBD2. This CDR3 has 16 residues. Germline V lookup: CDR1 SGHDT, CDR2 YYEEEE. V gave up 6 bases and J gave up 1 base; unmatched junction bases: 10.

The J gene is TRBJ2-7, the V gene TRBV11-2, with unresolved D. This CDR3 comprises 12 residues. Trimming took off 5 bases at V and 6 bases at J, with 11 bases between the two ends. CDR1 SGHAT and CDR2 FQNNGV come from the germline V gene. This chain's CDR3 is CASSDDMGEQYF. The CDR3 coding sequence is TGTGCCAGCAGCGACGACATGGGCGAGCAGTACTTC.